The rows below give T cell receptor beta chains drawn from one sample of a study of cytomegalovirus exposure and HLA in healthy donors. Some clones are missing from TCRdb's copy, which holds only in-frame ones; the method was immunoSEQ multiplex PCR. This sample has roughly 100,000 clones, with under 85% found just once. Material: PBMCs. All receptors derive from a woman in her thirties or forties in good health and CMV-seronegative. Both conserved end residues are part of each CDR3. Fields, in order: J gene, V gene, CDR3 protein.

j_call: TRBJ2-6
v_call: TRBV30
cdr3_aa: CAWTLDRTSISGANVLTF

j_call: TRBJ2-3
v_call: TRBV29-1
cdr3_aa: CSVEPSGRSTDTQYF

j_call: TRBJ2-7
v_call: TRBV5-1
cdr3_aa: CASSPTGEAHEQYF

j_call: TRBJ1-5
v_call: TRBV4-2
cdr3_aa: CASRGALGMGSNQPQHF

j_call: TRBJ2-3
v_call: TRBV7-8
cdr3_aa: CASRRTSGTPFSTDTQYF

j_call: TRBJ1-1
v_call: TRBV7-9
cdr3_aa: CASRAPGITEAFF

j_call: TRBJ1-1
v_call: TRBV15
cdr3_aa: CATSRLGSMNTEAFF

j_call: TRBJ2-5
v_call: TRBV11-2
cdr3_aa: CASSAAGGWEETQYF

j_call: TRBJ2-7
v_call: TRBV7-3
cdr3_aa: CASSLGDPGIYEQYF

j_call: TRBJ1-2
v_call: TRBV7-2
cdr3_aa: CASRAGDTYGYTF

j_call: TRBJ2-7
v_call: TRBV28
cdr3_aa: CASSSRRGLSYEQYF

j_call: TRBJ2-1
v_call: TRBV7-2
cdr3_aa: CASQSGGATAEQFF

j_call: TRBJ2-3
v_call: TRBV25-1
cdr3_aa: CASSNTGFSHF

j_call: TRBJ2-7
v_call: TRBV29-1
cdr3_aa: CSVEESSSYEQYF

j_call: TRBJ1-2
v_call: TRBV30
cdr3_aa: CAWSPGQRGYTF

j_call: TRBJ2-7
v_call: TRBV2
cdr3_aa: CASRDGTAYEQYF

j_call: TRBJ1-2
v_call: TRBV10-3
cdr3_aa: CAISENPGNLYGYTF

j_call: TRBJ2-2
v_call: TRBV7-9
cdr3_aa: CASGTSRGAGELFF

j_call: TRBJ2-7
v_call: TRBV19
cdr3_aa: CASSIGGPNYEQYF

j_call: TRBJ2-3
v_call: TRBV7-8
cdr3_aa: CASSLSIPSTDTQYF

j_call: TRBJ1-5
v_call: TRBV18
cdr3_aa: CASSPRDRASNQPQHF

j_call: TRBJ2-7
v_call: TRBV11-2
cdr3_aa: CASSFRQGAIRASGYEQYF

j_call: TRBJ2-5
v_call: TRBV7-3
cdr3_aa: CASSLEPAGAETQYF